Each of the 5 T cell receptor beta chains below was sequenced from the same sample in a study of OX40 agonist ivuxolimab in advanced cancers. TCRdb's copy holds only in-frame clones and misses some; the assay was immunoSEQ multiplex PCR. The table has 50,000 to 70,000 clones, about 88% seen once. The sample in question was CD4+ or CD8+ T cells sorted from blood, obtained in a trial of the OX40 agonist ivuxolimab. Receptor source: an adult with an advanced solid tumor such as melanoma, head and neck, liver or kidney cancer.

The chain uses TRBV28 and TRBJ2-5; D may correspond to TRBD1 or TRBD2 (5 bases each). CDR3 length: 16 amino acids. Germline assignment: CDR1 MDHEN and CDR2 SYDVKM. V was clipped by 3 bases and J by 5 bases, with 19 bases between them. In DNA form, the CDR3 reads TGTGCCAGCAGTTTCCCAGGAAGGGGCCCGGGGGAGACCCAGTACTTC. Its translation: CASSFPGRGPGETQYF.

The chain couples TRBV7-3 to TRBJ1-1; the match to TRBD1 covers 7 bases. Trimming at V came to 8 bases and at J to 3 bases, leaving 6 bases not matched to a gene. The CDR3 totals 13 residues. Germline CDR1 reads SGHTA; CDR2 reads FQGTGA. This CDR3 reads CASGGTAYTEAFF. CDR3 coding DNA: TGTGCCAGCGGGGGGACAGCCTACACTGAAGCTTTCTTT.

The genes are TRBV6-5 and TRBJ2-5; D remains ambiguous. The CDR3 has 11 residues. With 6 bases removed from V and 3 bases from J, the gap between germline ends came to 5 bases. CDR1 is MNHEY, CDR2 SVGAGI, per germline. CDR3 sequence (DNA): TGTGCCAGCAGCCCTAAAGAGACCCAGTACTTC. Translated: CASSPKETQYF.

The V and J genes are TRBV18 and TRBJ2-7; D remains unclear. Looked up from germline, CDR1 is KGHSH and CDR2 is LQKENI. This CDR3 contains 20 residues. Between the trimmed V and J ends, which lost 1 base and 0 bases, there was a span of 25 bases. The CDR3 here is CASSPLSGSVGRQSSYEQYF. The CDR3 nucleotides are TGTGCCAGCTCACCACTTAGTGGGTCGGTAGGGCGCCAGTCCTCCTACGAGCAGTACTTC.

This clone has a single count. The genes are TRBV18 and TRBJ2-3; D is undetermined. Germline V gives CDR1 KGHSH, CDR2 LQKENI. Deletions cut 1 base from V and 4 bases from J, with 6 bases between. There are 13 residues in the CDR3. In DNA, the CDR3 is TGTGCCAGCTCACCACTACGGGCAGATACGCAGTATTTT. Translating it yields CASSPLRADTQYF.